These 19 T cell receptor beta chains share one sample of origin, sequenced in a study of regulatory T cells in long-lasting Graves disease. Through Arm-PCR of CDR3 regions and iRepertoire HTBI primers, TCR beta libraries were built. From the multiplex PCR reads, TCRdb called clonotypes with MiXCR, one entry per CDR3 protein. The table lists 400,000 to 550,000 distinct CDR3 sequences, around 17% of them singletons. This sample's time point: newly diagnosed GD, antithyroid drugs for less than 3 months. Generation of the TCR library employed RNA extracted from PBMCs. Another study also made use of these data, one on T cells in Graves' hyperthyroidism and ophthalmopathy.

Source: peripheral blood mononuclear cells (PBMCs), taken at new diagnosis, from a patient treated with antithyroid drugs. The receptor source for this set is a woman in her 30s with Graves disease.

This clonotype appeared a few times. V and J are TRBV9 and TRBJ1-1, with no clear D. Looked up from germline, CDR1 is SGDLS and CDR2 is YYNGEE. V gave up 4 bases and J gave up 7 bases, with 20 bases separating them. The CDR3 contains 15 residues. CDR3 in DNA: TGTGCCAGCAGCCGGGAACACTTTGGTGGTGGTGAAGCTTTCTTT. Translated, it gives CASSREHFGGGEAFF.

This clonotype was seen repeatedly, ten times or more. The chain recombines TRBV30 with TRBJ2-5; 7 nucleotides line up with TRBD1. J was trimmed by 2 bases and V by 0 bases; bases with no gene match: 6. Germline values: CDR1 GTSNPN, CDR2 SVGIG (reference sequence). This CDR3 contains 15 residues. The CDR3 loop reads CAWSVGPGQQETQYF. CDR3 in DNA: TGTGCCTGGAGTGTCGGTCCGGGACAGCAAGAGACCCAGTACTTC.

This clonotype came up a few times. This chain uses TRBV5-6 with TRBJ2-1, with 11 bases fitting TRBD2. V dropped 2 bases and J dropped 9; count of bases not matched to a gene: 13. The germline V gene encodes CDR1 SGHDT and CDR2 YYEEEE. The CDR3 has 17 amino acids. The DNA for the CDR3 is TGTGCCAGCAGCTTAGTCTCCCACCTAGCGGGAGGTTCTGAGCAGTTCTTC. Amino acids: CASSLVSHLAGGSEQFF.

This clonotype has at least ten counts. The V and J genes are TRBV30 and TRBJ1-2; 7 bases fit TRBD1. CDR1 and CDR2 (germline): GTSNPN, SVGIG (reference sequence). V shed 3 bases, J shed 9 bases, and the junction held 10 bases outside the gene matches. The CDR3 is 13 amino acids. CDR3 bases: TGTGCCTGGAGCAGAGACAGGGTCAGTAGCTACACCTTC. It is translated as CAWSRDRVSSYTF.

This clonotype was observed at least ten times. The rearrangement uses TRBV27 and TRBJ2-5; a weak D match, TRBD2 (7 bases). CDR1 and CDR2 (germline): MNHEY, SMNVEV (reference sequence). This CDR3 comprises 16 residues. Trimming left V 6 bases short and J 1 base short, with 18 bases between. The CDR3 region is CASSPYPAGAQETQYF. The CDR3 nucleotides are TGTGCCAGCAGCCCCTACCCGGCGGGGGCCCAAGAGACCCAGTACTTC.

This clonotype was detected a few times. This may be a read error, as it is one base from a much larger clone. CDR3 loop: CASSSGTSKAYEQFF. The CDR3 nucleotides read TGTGCCAGCAGTTCCGGGACTAGCAAGGCCTATGAGCAGTTCTTC. The chain combines TRBV28 with TRBJ2-1; TRBD2 aligns across 9 bases. Trimming took 4 bases from V and 8 from J; bases not matched to a gene: 9. Per the germline V gene, CDR1 is MDHEN and CDR2 is SYDVKM. The CDR3 has 15 residues.

This clonotype has just a few counts. The chain joins TRBV19 to TRBJ2-6; 7 nucleotides line up with TRBD2. This CDR3 contains 18 residues. Germline V lookup: CDR1 LNHDA, CDR2 SQIVND (reference sequence). Trimming removed 6 bases from V and 3 bases from J; junction bases left unmatched: 14. The CDR3 spells CASSPYGRRGGGANVLTF. CDR3 in DNA: TGTGCCAGTAGCCCATATGGGCGCCGCGGGGGTGGGGCCAACGTCCTGACTTTC.

This rearrangement joins TRBV28 to TRBJ2-5; no reliable D call. Germline V gene sequence: CDR1 MDHEN, CDR2 SYDVKM. The CDR3 extends over 14 amino acids. With 4 bases removed from V and 1 base from J, the gap between germline ends came to 10 bases. Here the CDR3 DNA reads TGTGCCAGCAGTTCTTCAGATTTCCAAGAGACCCAGTACTTC. It specifies CASSSSDFQETQYF.

This clonotype has only a few counts. A read error may account for a junction end that differs from germline. The V call is TRBV7-9, the J call TRBJ1-5; no reliable D call. The CDR3 spans 13 residues. Germline V gives CDR1 SEHNR, CDR2 FQNEAQ (reference sequence). The CDR3 loop reads CASSVAQAQPQHF. The CDR3, as DNA: TGTGCCAGCAGCGTAGCGCAAGCCCAGCCCCAGCATTTT.

This clonotype was seen a few times. The rearrangement links TRBV20-1 to TRBJ2-3; 12 nucleotides align to TRBD2. J lost 4 bases, V lost 8 bases, and 10 bases had no gene match. There are 15 residues in the CDR3. The germline V gene has CDR1 DFQATT and CDR2 SNEGSKA (reference sequence). The chain's CDR3 is CSPVGLAGGPDTQYF. The CDR3 region has the DNA TGCAGTCCCGTAGGGCTAGCGGGAGGGCCAGATACGCAGTATTTT.

In this sample, this clonotype turned up a few times. The V and J genes are TRBV19 and TRBJ2-5, with 7 nucleotides matching TRBD1. The CDR3 is made up of 15 amino acids. Trimming at V came to 6 bases and at J to 1 base, leaving 8 bases not matched to a gene. Germline V gives CDR1 LNHDA, CDR2 SQIVND (reference sequence). DNA of the CDR3: TGTGCCAGTAGCCCCTCTCGACAGGGCCAAGAGACCCAGTACTTC. It translates to CASSPSRQGQETQYF.

This clonotype was observed at least ten times. V usage is TRBV2 and J usage is TRBJ2-1; 12 nucleotides line up with TRBD1. The trim removed 9 bases at V and 8 bases at J, leaving 8 bases unmatched. The CDR3 has 14 amino acids. Germline CDR1 is SNHLY and CDR2 is FYNNEI. For the CDR3, the DNA is TGTGCCAGTTCCCGGGACAGGGGGCGCCATGAGCAGTTCTTC. Amino acid sequence: CASSRDRGRHEQFF.

The rearrangement links TRBV28 to TRBJ2-5; 9 bases match TRBD2. The CDR3 covers 15 residues. CDR1 and CDR2 from the germline V gene are MDHEN and SYDVKM. The ends lost 6 bases at V and 1 base at J; junction bases unmatched: 6. The CDR3 loop is CASSLLTSGQETQYF. In DNA, the CDR3 is TGTGCCAGCAGCCTCCTGACTAGCGGCCAAGAGACCCAGTACTTC.

This clonotype showed up just a few times. The rearrangement links TRBV5-4 to TRBJ1-1; a possible D gene is TRBD1 (5 bases). This CDR3 comprises 16 residues. From germline, CDR1 is SGHNT and CDR2 YYREEE (reference sequence). V lost 4 bases, J lost 4 bases, and 20 bases lay in between. The CDR3 coding sequence is TGTGCCAGCAGCCGAGACGGGCCGACAGTGACCACTGAAGCTTTCTTT. Amino acid sequence: CASSRDGPTVTTEAFF.

This clonotype was observed a handful of times. The DNA is omitted, as the CDR3 cannot be located on it reliably, and the CDR3 follows TCRdb's listing. The chain links TRBV7-2 to TRBJ1-4. Germline CDR1 SGHTA, CDR2 FQGNSA. Both ends counted, the CDR3 spans 14 residues. Here the CDR3 reads CASSLTRLMKNCFF.

Concerning this clonotype: Since a much larger clone is just one base distant, this may be a read error. This chain links TRBV3-1 with TRBJ2-1; D is undetermined. The DNA end is a closer match to TRBJ2-5, so the J assignment may be wrong. The CDR3 contains 14 residues. The germline V gene has CDR1 LGHDT and CDR2 YNNKEL (reference sequence). The CDR3 DNA reads TGTGCCAGCAGCTTTGGGATTAGCAAAGAGACCCAGTACTTC. Protein: CASSFGISKETQYF.

This clonotype was counted many times. This chain links TRBV30 with TRBJ2-3; a weak D match, TRBD1 (6 bases). Germline CDR1 reads GTSNPN; CDR2 reads SVGIG (reference sequence). V was pared by 5 bases and J by 2 bases, with 14 bases between. CDR3 length: 14 amino acids. The CDR3 loop is CAWAGTLHTDTQYF. The CDR3 nucleotides read TGTGCCTGGGCCGGGACACTACACACAGATACGCAGTATTTT.

This clonotype occurred many times. This sequence joins TRBV30 and TRBJ2-1; 7 nucleotides line up with TRBD2. The CDR3 is 14 residues long. With 4 bases clipped from V and 3 bases from J, the junction kept 6 bases outside the gene matches. Germline assignment: CDR1 GTSNPN and CDR2 SVGIG (reference sequence). The CDR3 here is CAWIPSGDYNEQFF. Written as DNA, the CDR3 is TGTGCCTGGATTCCCAGCGGGGACTACAATGAGCAGTTCTTC.

This chain joins TRBV5-1 and TRBJ2-3; D unresolved. Germline V gene sequence: CDR1 SGHRS, CDR2 YFSETQ. V was trimmed by 2 bases and J by 0 bases, leaving 16 bases between them. This CDR3 spans 17 amino acids. The DNA for the CDR3 is TGCGCCAGCAGCTTAAATCCTAGGATACCTAGCACAGATACGCAGTATTTT. Its translation is CASSLNPRIPSTDTQYF.